This T cell receptor (beta chain) was documented in a study of post-analysis software for immune sequencing data. Study context: The patients showed relapsing-remitting, secondary progressive and progressive-relapsing multiple sclerosis courses.

Germline-derived CDR1 and CDR2 are LGHNA and YNFKEQ. The CDR3 sequence is 13 residues long. Incorporated into the TCR beta cDNA libraries were unique molecular identifiers, which served to reduce PCR and sequencing biases. TCRdb itself ran the PCR reads through MiXCR, one entry per CDR3 protein. Of fewer than 900,000 distinct CDR3 sequences in the sample, under 60% were seen once. Notes on this clonotype: Its target is not known.

Whole-study results and caveats: Diversity measured as normalized Chao1 was significantly lower in multiple sclerosis patients than in controls. Relative to controls, patients had a few TRBV segments at higher frequency, with TRBV5-6, TRBV5-1 and TRBV20-1 among these. Same-batch preparations were strongly co-clustered by F measure.

Sequenced sample: blood. The chain is built from TRBV4-2 and TRBJ2-1, with TRBD1 matching over 8 bases. TRBJ2-7 explains the end of the DNA better; the J call may be wrong. The receptor was derived from a girl aged 5-17 years with multiple sclerosis. This CDR3 is CASSQIRGHEQYF. The CDR3 coding sequence is TGTGCCAGCAGCCAAATCAGGGGGCACGAGCAGTACTTC.